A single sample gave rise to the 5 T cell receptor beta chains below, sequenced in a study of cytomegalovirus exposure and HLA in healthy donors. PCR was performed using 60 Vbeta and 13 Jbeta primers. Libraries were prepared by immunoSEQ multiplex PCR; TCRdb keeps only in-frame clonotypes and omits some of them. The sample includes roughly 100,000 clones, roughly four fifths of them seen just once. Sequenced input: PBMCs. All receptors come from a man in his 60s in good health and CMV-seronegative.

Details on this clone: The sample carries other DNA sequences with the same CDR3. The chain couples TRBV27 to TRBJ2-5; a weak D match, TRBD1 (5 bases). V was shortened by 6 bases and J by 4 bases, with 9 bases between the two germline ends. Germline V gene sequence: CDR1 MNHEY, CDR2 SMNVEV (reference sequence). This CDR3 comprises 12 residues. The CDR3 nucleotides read TGTGCCAGCAGCCTAAGGGGAGAGACCCAGTACTTC. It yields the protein CASSLRGETQYF.

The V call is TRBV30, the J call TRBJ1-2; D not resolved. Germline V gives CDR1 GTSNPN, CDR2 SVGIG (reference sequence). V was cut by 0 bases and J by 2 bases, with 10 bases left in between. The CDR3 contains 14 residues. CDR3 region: CAWSVQVRNYGYTF. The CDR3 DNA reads TGTGCCTGGAGTGTGCAGGTACGAAACTATGGCTACACCTTC.

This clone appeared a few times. Here the CDR3 DNA reads TGTGCCAGCAGTGAAGTGGGGGGGCGTTGGACTGAAGCTTTCTTT. This gives the protein CASSEVGGRWTEAFF. The rearrangement joins TRBV6-1 to TRBJ1-1, with D possibly being TRBD1 (6 bases). From germline, CDR1 is MNHNS and CDR2 SASEGT. CDR3 length equals 15 residues. V was shortened by 1 base and J by 5 bases, with 14 bases between the two germline ends.

CDR3 coding DNA: TGTGCCAGCAGTGAAGTCCACAGCCTTAGATCCTACGAGCAGTACGTC. Translated: CASSEVHSLRSYEQYV. The chain carries TRBV6-1 and TRBJ2-7; the D is unclear. The V end lost 1 base, the J end lost 1 base, and 14 bases lay between the germline ends. This CDR3 contains 16 residues. The V gene's germline CDR1 is MNHNS and CDR2 SASEGT.

CDR3 nucleotide sequence: TGTGCCAGCAGCTTAGAAGGGACACACTCCTACGAGCAGTACTTC. Translated: CASSLEGTHSYEQYF. The gene calls are TRBV11-2 and TRBJ2-7; TRBD1 might be the D (6 bases). Trimming took off 0 bases at V and 0 bases at J, with 9 bases between the two ends. The germline CDR1 and CDR2 sequences are SGHAT and FQNNGV. This CDR3 comprises 15 residues.